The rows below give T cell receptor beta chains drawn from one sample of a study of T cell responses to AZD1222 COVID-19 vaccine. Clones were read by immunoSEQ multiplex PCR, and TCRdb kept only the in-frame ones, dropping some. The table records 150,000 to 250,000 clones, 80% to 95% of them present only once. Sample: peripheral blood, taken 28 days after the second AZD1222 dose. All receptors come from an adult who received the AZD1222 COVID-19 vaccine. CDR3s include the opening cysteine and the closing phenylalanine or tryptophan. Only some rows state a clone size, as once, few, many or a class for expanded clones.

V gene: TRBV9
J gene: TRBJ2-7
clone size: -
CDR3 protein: CASSVGTSGTSYEQYF

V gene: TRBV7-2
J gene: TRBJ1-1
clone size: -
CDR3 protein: CASSLTGTVTEAFF

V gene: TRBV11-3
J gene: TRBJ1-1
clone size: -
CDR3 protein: CASSFDSGDRVSEAFF

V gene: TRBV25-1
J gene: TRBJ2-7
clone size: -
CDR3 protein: CASSRYYEQYF

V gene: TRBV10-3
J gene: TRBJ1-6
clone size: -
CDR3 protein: CAIRRDGTYNSPLHF

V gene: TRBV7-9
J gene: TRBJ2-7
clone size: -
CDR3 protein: CASSNDRAYEQYF

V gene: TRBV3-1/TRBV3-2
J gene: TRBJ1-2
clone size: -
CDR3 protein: CASSQSQSRWAANYGYTF

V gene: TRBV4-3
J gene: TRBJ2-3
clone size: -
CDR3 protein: CASSQGRDPGTDTQYF

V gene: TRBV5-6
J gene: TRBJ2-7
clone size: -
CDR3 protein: CASSLRAYEQYF

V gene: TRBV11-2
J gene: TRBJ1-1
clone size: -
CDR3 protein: CASSFQQGWNTEAFF

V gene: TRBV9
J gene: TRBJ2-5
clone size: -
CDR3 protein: CASRGPQETQYF

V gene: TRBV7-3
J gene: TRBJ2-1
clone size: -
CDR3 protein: CASSRSGQGAYEQFF

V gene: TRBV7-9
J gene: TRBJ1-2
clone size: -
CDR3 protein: CASSLRGARGYTF

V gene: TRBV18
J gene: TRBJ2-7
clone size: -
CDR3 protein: CASSPPVTRHEQYF

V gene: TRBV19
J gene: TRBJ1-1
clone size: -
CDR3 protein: CASSTLGAPNTEAFF

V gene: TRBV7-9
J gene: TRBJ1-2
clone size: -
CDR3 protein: CASSLTNYGYTF

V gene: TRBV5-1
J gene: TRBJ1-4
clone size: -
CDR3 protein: CASSFGQVSNEKLFF

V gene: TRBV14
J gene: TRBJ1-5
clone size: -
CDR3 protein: CASSPRRGSNQPQHF

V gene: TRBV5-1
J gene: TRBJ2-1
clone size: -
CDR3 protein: CASSLLLTQDNEQFF

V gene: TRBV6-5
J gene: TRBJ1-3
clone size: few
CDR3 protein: CASSEGGSGNTIYF

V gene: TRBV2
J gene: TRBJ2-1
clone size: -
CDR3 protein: CASSEYEQFF

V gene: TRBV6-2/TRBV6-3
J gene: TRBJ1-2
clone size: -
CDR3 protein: CASSRTKTGHYGYTF

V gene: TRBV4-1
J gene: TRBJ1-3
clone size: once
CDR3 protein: CASSVLSGNTIYF

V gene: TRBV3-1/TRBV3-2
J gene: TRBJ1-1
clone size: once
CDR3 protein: CASSQTFRAGTEAFF

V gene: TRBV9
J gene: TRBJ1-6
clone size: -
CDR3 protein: CASRGDGGYNSPLHF

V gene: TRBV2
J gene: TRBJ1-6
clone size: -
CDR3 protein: CASSEIGSSYNSPLHF

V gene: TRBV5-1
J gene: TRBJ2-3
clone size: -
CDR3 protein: CASSLENRADTDTQYF

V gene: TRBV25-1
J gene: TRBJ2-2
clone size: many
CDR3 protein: CASRDTGGGELFF

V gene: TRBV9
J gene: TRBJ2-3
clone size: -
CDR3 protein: CASSVVAFTDTQYF

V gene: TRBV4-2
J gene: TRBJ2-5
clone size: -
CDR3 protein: CASSPTREETQYF

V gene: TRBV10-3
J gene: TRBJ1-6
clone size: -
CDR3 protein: CAISEKVGGSPLHF

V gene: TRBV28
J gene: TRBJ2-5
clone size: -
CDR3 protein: CASSLPSGDLQETQYF

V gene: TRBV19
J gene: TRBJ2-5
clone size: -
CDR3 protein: CASTPDRGQETQYF

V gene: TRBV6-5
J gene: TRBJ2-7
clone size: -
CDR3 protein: CASSSGWTGTYEQYF

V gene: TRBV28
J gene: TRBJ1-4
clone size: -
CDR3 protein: CASQATNEKLFF

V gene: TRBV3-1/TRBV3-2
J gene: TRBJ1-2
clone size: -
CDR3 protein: CASSQGEGGYGYTF

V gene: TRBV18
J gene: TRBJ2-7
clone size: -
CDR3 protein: CASSPGTYEQYF